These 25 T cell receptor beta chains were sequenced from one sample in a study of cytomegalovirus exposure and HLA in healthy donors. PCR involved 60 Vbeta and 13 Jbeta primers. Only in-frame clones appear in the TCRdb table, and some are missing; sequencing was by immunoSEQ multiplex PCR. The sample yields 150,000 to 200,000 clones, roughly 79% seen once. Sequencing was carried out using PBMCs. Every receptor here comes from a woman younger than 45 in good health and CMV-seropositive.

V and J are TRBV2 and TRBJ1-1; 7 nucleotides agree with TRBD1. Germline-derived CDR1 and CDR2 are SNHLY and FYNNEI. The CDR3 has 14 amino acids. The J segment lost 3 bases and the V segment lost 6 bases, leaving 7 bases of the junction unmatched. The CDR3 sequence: CASSRTTGDTEAFF. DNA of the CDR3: TGTGCCAGCAGCCGGACAACAGGGGACACTGAAGCTTTCTTT.

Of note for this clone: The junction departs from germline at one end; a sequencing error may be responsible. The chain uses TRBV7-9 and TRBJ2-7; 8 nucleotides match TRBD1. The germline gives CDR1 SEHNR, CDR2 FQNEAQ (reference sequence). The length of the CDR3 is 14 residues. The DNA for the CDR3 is TGTTCCAGCAGCATCGGGACAGGTGCCTACGAGCAGTACTTC. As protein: CSSSIGTGAYEQYF.

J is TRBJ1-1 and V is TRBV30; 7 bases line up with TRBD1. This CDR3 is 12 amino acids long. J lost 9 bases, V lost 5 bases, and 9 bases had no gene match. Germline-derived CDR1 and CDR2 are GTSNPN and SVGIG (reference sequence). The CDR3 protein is CAWRQGTLKAFF. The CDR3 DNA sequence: TGTGCCTGGCGACAGGGTACACTGAAAGCTTTCTTT.

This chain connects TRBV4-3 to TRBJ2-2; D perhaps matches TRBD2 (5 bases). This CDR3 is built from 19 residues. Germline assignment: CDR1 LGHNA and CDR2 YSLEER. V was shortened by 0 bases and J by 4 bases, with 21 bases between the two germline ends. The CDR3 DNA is TGCGCCAGCAGCCAAGAAGAGAAGAGGGCCAGGTCGGGCACCGGGGAGCTGTTTTTT. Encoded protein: CASSQEEKRARSGTGELFF.

The CDR3 DNA is TGTGCCAGCAGTGACTGGACAGGAGGTCAGCCCCAGCATTTT. Encoded protein: CASSDWTGGQPQHF. The chain recombines TRBV6-4 with TRBJ1-5, with TRBD1 matching 7 bases. J was trimmed by 6 bases and V by 1 base; bases with no gene match: 3. Germline V CDR1 and CDR2: MRHNA, SNTAGT. The CDR3 runs 14 residues.

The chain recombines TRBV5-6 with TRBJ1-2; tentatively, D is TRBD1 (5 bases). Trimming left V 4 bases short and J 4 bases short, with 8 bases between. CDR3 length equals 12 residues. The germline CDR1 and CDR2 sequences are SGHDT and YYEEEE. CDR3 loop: CASSPDSYGYTF. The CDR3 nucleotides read TGTGCCAGCAGCCCTGACAGCTATGGCTACACCTTC.

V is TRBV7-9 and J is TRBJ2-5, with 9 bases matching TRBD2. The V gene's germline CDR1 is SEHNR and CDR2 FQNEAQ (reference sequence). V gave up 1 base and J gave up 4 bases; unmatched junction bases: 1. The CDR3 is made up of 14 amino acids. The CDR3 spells CASSLGSGGETQYF. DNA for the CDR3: TGTGCCAGCAGCTTAGGTAGCGGGGGAGAGACCCAGTACTTC.

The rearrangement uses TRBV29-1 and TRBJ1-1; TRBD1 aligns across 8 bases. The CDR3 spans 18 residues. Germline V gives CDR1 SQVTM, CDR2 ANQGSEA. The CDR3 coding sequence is TGCAGTGCCCTTCAATACCAGGGGGCCCAGGCGATGAACACTGAAGCTTTCTTT. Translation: CSALQYQGAQAMNTEAFF.

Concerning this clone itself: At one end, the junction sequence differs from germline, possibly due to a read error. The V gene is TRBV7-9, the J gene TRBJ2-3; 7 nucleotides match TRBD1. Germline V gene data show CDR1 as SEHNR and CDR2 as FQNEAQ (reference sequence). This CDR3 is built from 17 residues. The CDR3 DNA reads TGTTCCAGCAGCCCGGGACAGCCCACGATTCGCACAGATACGCAGTATTTT. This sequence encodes CSSSPGQPTIRTDTQYF.

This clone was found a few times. CDR3 sequence (DNA): TGTGCCAGCAGCTTTCCTGTGGCTAGCGGGAGGAGAGTCTACGAGCAGTACTTC. This sequence encodes CASSFPVASGRRVYEQYF. The chain recombines TRBV7-9 with TRBJ2-7, with 11 bases matching TRBD2. CDR3 length equals 18 residues. V shed 3 bases, J shed 3 bases, and the junction held 13 bases outside the gene matches. Germline assignment: CDR1 SEHNR and CDR2 FQNEAQ (reference sequence). Using reference TRBV7-9 and TRBJ2-7 for the parts outside the CDR3, the full variable domain is DTGVSQNPRHKITKRGQNVTFRCDPISEHNRLYWYRQTLGQGPEFLTYFQNEAQLEKSRLLSDRFSAERPKGSFSTLEIQRTEQGDSAMYLCASSFPVASGRRVYEQYFGPGTRLTVT.

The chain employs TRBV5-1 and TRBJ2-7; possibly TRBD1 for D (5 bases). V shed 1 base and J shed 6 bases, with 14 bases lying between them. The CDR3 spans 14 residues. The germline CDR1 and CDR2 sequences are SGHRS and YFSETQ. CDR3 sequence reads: CASSLLVRVGEQYF. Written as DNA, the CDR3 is TGCGCCAGCAGCTTGTTGGTCAGGGTGGGCGAGCAGTACTTC.

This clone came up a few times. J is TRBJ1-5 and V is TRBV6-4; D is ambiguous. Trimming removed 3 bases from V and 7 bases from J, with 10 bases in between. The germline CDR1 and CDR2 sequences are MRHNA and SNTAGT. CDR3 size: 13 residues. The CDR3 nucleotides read TGTGCCAGCAGTGAAAATGGGGAGCAGCCCCAGCATTTT. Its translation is CASSENGEQPQHF.

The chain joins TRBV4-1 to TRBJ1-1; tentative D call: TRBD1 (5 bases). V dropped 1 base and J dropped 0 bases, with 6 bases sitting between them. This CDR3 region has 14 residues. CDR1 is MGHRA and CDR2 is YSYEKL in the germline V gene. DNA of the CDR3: TGCGCCAGCAGCCAAGGACAGTTGAACACTGAAGCTTTCTTT. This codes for CASSQGQLNTEAFF.

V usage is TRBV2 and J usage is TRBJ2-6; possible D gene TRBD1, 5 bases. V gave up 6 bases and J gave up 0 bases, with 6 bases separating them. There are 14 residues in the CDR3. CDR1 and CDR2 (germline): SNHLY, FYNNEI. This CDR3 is CASRQVSGANVLTF. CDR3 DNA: TGTGCCAGCAGACAGGTCTCTGGGGCCAACGTCCTGACTTTC.

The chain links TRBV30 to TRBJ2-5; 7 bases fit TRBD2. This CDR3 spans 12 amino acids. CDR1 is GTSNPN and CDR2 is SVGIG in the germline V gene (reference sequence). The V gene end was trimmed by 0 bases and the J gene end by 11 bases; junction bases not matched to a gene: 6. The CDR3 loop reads CAWSVESGEQYF. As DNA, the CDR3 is TGTGCCTGGAGTGTAGAAAGCGGGGAGCAGTACTTC.

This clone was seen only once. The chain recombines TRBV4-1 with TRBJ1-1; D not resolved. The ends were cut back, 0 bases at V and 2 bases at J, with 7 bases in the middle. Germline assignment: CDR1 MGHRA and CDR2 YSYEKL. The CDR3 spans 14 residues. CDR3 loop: CASSQEPTNTEAFF. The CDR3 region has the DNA TGCGCCAGCAGCCAAGAGCCCACAAACACTGAAGCTTTCTTT.

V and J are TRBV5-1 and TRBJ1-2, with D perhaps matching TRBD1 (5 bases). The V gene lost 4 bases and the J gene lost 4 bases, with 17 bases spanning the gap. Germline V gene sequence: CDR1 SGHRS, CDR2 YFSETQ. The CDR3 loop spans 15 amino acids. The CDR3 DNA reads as TGCGCCAGCAGCCCGACGGGGGGTATGGCCTATGGCTACACCTTC. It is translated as CASSPTGGMAYGYTF.

The CDR3 region has the DNA TGTGCCAGCAGCTTAGCGCAGAGGGAAAATGAAAAACTGTTTTTT. Translating gives CASSLAQRENEKLFF. The rearrangement links TRBV7-6 to TRBJ1-4, with D hard to call. CDR1 and CDR2 from the germline V gene are SGHVS and FNYEAQ. There are 15 residues in the CDR3. V lost 0 bases to trimming and J lost 5 bases, with 10 bases between them.

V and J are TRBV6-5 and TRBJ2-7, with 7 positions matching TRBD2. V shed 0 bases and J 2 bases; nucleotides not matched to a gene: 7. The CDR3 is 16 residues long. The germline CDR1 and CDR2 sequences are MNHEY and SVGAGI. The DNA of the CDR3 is TGTGCCAGCAGTTACTCCGCCGCGGGAGATCCCTACGAGCAGTACTTC. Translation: CASSYSAAGDPYEQYF.

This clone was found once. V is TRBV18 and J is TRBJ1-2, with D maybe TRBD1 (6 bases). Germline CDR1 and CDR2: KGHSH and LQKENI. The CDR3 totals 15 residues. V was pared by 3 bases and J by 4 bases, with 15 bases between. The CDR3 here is CASSPLPGGAYGYTF. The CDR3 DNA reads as TGTGCCAGCTCACCCCTCCCGGGGGGCGCCTATGGCTACACCTTC.

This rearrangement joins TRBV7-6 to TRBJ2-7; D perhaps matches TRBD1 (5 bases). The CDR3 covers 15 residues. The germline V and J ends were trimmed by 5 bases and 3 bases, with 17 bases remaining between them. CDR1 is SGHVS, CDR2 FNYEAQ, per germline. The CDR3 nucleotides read TGTGCCAGCAGCCCGACAGAGCTCCTTTTCTACGAGCAGTACTTC. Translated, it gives CASSPTELLFYEQYF.

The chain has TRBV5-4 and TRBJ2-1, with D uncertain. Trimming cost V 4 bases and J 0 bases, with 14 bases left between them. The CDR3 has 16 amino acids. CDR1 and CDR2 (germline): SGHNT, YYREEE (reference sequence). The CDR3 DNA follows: TGTGCCAGCAGCCCGGAATCAGGCTACTCCTACAATGAGCAGTTCTTC. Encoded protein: CASSPESGYSYNEQFF.

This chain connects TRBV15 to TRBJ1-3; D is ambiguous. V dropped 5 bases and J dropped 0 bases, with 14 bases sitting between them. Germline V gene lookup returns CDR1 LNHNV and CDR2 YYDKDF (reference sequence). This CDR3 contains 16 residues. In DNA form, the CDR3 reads TGTGCCACCAGCCTAGAGATCTCGGGCTCTGGAAACACCATATATTTT. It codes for CATSLEISGSGNTIYF. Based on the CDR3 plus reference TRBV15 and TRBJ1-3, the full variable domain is DAMVIQNPRYQVTQFGKPVTLSCSQTLNHNVMYWYQQKSSQAPKLLFHYYDKDFNNEADTPDNFQSRRPNTSFCFLDIRSPGLGDTAMYLCATSLEISGSGNTIYFGEGSWLTVV.

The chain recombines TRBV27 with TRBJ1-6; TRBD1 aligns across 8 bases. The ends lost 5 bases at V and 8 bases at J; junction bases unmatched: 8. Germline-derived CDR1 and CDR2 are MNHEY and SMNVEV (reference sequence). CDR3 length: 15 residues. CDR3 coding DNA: TGTGCCAGCAGTCCGGGCGGGACAGGATATTCACCCCTCCACTTT. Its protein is CASSPGGTGYSPLHF.

CDR3 nucleotides: TGTGCCAGTCGACAGGGGGGGGAACGCAATCAGCCCCAGCATTTT. Protein: CASRQGGERNQPQHF. The chain combines TRBV19 with TRBJ1-5; 9 nucleotides align to TRBD1. The CDR3 has 15 amino acids. V was clipped by 8 bases and J by 2 bases; unmatched bases: 7. Germline V gene lookup returns CDR1 LNHDA and CDR2 SQIVND (reference sequence).